Sequencing of this T cell receptor (beta chain) was carried out in a study of Ad26.COV2.S vaccination and SARS-CoV-2 variants. Study at large: Intramuscular Ad26.COV2.S at 5x10^10 or 1x10^11 viral particles.

Assay: immunoSEQ multiplex PCR; the TCRdb copy retains only in-frame clones and omits some. The table shows about 680,000 clones, with approximately 88% occurring only once. This CDR3 has 15 residues. Germline V gene data show CDR1 as KGHSH and CDR2 as LQKENI. Trimming removed 2 bases from V and 1 base from J, with 10 bases in between. Documented treatment: over 15 received Ad26.COV2.S at low or high dose, single or two shots; 5 received placebo; per-sample allocation not given. Samples came from day 63 after the first vaccine or placebo injection. Spike of the Wuhan-strain SARS-CoV-2 was expressed by an Ad26 vector, which formed the vaccine.

This specimen was peripheral blood, taken in a trial of Ad26.COV2.S vaccine versus placebo. The sequence derives from a person between 18 and 59 years old who received the Ad26.COV2.S COVID-19 vaccine or a placebo. This sequence joins TRBV18 and TRBJ2-3; weak D call: TRBD2 (5 bases). CDR3 bases: TGTGCCAGCTCACCAGTTGCTAGCCGCACAGATACGCAGTATTTT. Translating it yields CASSPVASRTDTQYF.